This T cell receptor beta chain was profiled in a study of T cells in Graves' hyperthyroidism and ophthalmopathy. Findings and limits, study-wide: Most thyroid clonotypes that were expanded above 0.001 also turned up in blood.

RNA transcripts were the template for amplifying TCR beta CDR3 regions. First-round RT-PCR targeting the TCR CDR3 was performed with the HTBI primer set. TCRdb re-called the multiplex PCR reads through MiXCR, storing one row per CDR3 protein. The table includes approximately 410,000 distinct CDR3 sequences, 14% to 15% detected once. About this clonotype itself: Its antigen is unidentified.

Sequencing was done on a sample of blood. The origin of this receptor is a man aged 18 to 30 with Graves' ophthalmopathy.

The CDR3 reads CASSTNWNSPLHF. The CDR3 region has the DNA TGTGCCAGCAGCACCAACTGGAATTCACCCCTCCACTTT. This chain uses TRBV14 with TRBJ1-6; D gene unclear. Germline CDR1 and CDR2: SGHDN and FVKESK. This CDR3 contains 13 residues. Trimming pared 5 bases from V and 7 bases from J, leaving 9 bases between.